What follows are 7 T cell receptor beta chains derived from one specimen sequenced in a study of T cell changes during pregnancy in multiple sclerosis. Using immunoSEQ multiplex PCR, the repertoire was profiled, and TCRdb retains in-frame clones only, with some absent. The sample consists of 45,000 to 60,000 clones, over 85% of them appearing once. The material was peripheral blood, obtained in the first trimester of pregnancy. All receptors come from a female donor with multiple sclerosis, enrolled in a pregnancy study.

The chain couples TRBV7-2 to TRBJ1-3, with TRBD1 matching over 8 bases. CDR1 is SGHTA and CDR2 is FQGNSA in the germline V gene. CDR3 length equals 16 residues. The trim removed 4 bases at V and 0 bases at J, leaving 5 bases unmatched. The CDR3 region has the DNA TGTGCCAGCAGCTGGACAGGGACGACCTCTGGAAACACCATATATTTT. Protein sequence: CASSWTGTTSGNTIYF.

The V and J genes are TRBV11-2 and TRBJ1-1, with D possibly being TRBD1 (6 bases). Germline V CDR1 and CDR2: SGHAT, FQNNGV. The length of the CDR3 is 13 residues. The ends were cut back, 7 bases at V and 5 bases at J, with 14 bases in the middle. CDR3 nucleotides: TGTGCCAGCACCCTAACGAGGGGGACTGAAGCTTTCTTT. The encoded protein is CASTLTRGTEAFF.

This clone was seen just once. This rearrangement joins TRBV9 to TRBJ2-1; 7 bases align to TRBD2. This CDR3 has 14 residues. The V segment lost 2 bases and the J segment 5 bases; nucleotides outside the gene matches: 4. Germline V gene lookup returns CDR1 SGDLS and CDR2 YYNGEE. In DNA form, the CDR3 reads TGTGCCAGCAGCGTGCTAGCGGTGGACAATGAGCAGTTCTTC. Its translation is CASSVLAVDNEQFF. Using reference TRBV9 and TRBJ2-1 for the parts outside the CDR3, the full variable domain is DSGVTQTPKHLITATGQRVTLRCSPRSGDLSVYWYQQSLDQGLQFLIQYYNGEERAKGNILERFSAQQFPDLHSELNLSSLELGDSALYFCASSVLAVDNEQFFGPGTRLTVL.

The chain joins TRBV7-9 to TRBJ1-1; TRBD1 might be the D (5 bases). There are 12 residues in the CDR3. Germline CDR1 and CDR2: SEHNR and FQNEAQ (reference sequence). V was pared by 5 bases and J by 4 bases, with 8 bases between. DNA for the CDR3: TGTGCCAGCAGCACGGGGGTCACTGAAGCTTTCTTT. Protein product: CASSTGVTEAFF.

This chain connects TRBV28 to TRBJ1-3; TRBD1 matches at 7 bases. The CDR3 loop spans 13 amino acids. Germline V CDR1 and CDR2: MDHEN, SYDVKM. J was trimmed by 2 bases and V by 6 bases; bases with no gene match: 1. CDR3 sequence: CASRTGTGNTIYF. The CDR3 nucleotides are TGTGCCAGCAGGACAGGGACTGGAAACACCATATATTTT. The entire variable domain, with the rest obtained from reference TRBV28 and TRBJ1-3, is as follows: DVKVTQSSRYLVKRTGEKVFLECVQDMDHENMFWYRQDPGLGLRLIYFSYDVKMKEKGDIPEGYSVSREKKERFSLILESASTNQTSMYLCASRTGTGNTIYFGEGSWLTVV.

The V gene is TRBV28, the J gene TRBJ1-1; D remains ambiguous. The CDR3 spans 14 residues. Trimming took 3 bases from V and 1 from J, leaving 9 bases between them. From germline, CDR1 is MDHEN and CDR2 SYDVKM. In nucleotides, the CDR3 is TGTGCCAGCAGTTTGGGCAGCTCGAACACTGAAGCTTTCTTT. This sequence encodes CASSLGSSNTEAFF.

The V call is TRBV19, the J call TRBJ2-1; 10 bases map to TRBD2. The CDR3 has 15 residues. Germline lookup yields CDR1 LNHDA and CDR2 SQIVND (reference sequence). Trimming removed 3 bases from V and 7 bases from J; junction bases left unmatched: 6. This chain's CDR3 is CASSMQRGGPNEQFF. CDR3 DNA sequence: TGTGCCAGTAGTATGCAGCGGGGGGGCCCGAATGAGCAGTTCTTC.